This section outlines one T cell receptor beta chain sequence together with its context. The CDR3 runs 13 residues. V shed 4 bases and J shed 3 bases, with 8 bases lying between them. Germline V CDR1 and CDR2: SGHDT, YYEEEE. These data originate in a study of blood T cell repertoires in COVID-19. Using immunoSEQ multiplex PCR, the repertoire was profiled, and TCRdb retains in-frame clones only, with some absent. Found here are hundreds of thousands of clones, roughly 89% of them singletons; the top ten hold more than 3%. Input material: peripheral blood. This receptor was obtained from a woman aged 18-29 years who had recovered from COVID-19. J is TRBJ1-3 and V is TRBV5-6; D is uncertain. Written as DNA, the CDR3 is TGTGCCAGCAGCGCCAACAGTGGAAACACCATATATTTT. Translation: CASSANSGNTIYF.